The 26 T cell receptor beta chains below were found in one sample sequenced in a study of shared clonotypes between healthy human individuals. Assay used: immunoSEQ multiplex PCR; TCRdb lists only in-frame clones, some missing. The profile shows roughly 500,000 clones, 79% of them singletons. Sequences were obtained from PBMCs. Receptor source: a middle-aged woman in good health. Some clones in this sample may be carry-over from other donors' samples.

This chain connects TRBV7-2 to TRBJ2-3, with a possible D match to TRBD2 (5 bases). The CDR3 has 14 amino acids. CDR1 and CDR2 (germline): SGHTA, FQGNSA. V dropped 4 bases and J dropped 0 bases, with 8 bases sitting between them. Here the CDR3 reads CASSSDSSTDTQYF. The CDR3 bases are TGTGCCAGCAGCTCGGACTCAAGCACAGATACGCAGTATTTT.

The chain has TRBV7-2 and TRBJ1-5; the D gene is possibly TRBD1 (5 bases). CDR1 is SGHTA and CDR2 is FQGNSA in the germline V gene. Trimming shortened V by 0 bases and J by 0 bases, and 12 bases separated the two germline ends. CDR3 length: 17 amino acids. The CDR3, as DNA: TGTGCCAGCAGCTTAGCCGGGACTCCCAATAGCAATCAGCCCCAGCATTTT. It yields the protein CASSLAGTPNSNQPQHF. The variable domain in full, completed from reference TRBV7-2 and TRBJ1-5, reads GAGVSQSPSNKVTEKGKDVELRCDPISGHTALYWYRQSLGQGLEFLIYFQGNSAPDKSGLPSDRFSAERTGGSVSTLTIQRTQQEDSAVYLCASSLAGTPNSNQPQHFGDGTRLSIL.

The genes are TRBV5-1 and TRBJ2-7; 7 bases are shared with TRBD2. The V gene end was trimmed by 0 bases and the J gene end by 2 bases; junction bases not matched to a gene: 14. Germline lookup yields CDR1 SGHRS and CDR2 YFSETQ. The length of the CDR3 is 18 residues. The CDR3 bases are TGCGCCAGCAGCTTGGTAGTGGCTAGCGGCGGGAGACCCTACGAGCAGTACTTC. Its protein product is CASSLVVASGGRPYEQYF.

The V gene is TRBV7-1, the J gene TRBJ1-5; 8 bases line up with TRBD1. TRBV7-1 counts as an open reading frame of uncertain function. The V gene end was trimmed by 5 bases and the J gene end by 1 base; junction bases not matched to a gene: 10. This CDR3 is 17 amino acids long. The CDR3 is CASSLRTGRWSNQPQHF. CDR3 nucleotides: TGTGCCAGCAGCCTTAGGACAGGGCGGTGGAGCAATCAGCCCCAGCATTTT.

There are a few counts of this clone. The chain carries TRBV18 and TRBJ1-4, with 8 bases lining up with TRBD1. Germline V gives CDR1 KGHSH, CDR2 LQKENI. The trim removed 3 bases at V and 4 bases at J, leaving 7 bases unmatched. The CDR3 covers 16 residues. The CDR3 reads CASSPQRTGINEKLFF. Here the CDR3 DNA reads TGTGCCAGCTCACCTCAGCGGACAGGGATTAATGAAAAACTGTTTTTT.

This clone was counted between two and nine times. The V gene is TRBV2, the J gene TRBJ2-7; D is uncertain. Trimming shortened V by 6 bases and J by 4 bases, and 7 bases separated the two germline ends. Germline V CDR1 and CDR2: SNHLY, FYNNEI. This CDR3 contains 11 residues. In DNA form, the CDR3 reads TGTGCCAGCAGCCAGAGTTACGAGCAGTACTTC. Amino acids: CASSQSYEQYF.

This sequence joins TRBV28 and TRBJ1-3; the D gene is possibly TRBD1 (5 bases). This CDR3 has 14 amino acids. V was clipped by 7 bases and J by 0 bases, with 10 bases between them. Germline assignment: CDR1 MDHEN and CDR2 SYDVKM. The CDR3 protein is CASTYRTSGNTIYF. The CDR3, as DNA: TGTGCCAGCACTTACAGGACCTCTGGAAACACCATATATTTT.

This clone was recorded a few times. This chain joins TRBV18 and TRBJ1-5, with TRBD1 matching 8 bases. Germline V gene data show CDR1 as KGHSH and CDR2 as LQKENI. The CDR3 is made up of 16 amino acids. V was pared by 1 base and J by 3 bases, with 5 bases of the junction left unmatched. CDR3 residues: CASSPQQGVNNQPQHF. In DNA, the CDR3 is TGTGCCAGCTCACCACAACAGGGGGTAAACAATCAGCCCCAGCATTTT.

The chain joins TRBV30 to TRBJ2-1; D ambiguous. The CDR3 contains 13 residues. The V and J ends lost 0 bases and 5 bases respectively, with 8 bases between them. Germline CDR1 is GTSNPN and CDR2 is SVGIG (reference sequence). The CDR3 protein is CAWSVSPDNEQFF. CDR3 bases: TGTGCCTGGAGTGTAAGTCCGGACAATGAGCAGTTCTTC.

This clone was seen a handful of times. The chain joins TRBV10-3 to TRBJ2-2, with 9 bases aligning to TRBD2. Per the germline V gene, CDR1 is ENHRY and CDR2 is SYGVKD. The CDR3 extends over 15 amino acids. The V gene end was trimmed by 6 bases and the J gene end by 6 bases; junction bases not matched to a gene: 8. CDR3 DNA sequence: TGTGCCATCAGGGCGACTAGCGGAGGCTCCGGGGAGCTGTTTTTT. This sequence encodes CAIRATSGGSGELFF.

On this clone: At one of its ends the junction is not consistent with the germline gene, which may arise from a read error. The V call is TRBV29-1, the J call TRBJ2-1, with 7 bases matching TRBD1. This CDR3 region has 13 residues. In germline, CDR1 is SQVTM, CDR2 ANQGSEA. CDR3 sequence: CSVEYPGQASILF. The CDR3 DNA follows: TGCAGCGTTGAATATCCCGGACAGGCCTCGATTCTCTTC.

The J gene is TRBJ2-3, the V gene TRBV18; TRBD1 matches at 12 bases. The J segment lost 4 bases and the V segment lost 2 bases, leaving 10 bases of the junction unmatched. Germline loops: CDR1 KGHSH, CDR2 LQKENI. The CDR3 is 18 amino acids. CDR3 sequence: CASSPIWFGTGGADTQYF. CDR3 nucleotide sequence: TGTGCCAGCTCACCAATTTGGTTTGGGACAGGGGGCGCAGATACGCAGTATTTT.

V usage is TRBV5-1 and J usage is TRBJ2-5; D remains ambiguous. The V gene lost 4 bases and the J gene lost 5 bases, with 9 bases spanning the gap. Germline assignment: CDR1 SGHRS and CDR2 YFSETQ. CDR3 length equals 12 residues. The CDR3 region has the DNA TGCGCCAGCAGCGAGGTGTGGGAGACCCAGTACTTC. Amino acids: CASSEVWETQYF.

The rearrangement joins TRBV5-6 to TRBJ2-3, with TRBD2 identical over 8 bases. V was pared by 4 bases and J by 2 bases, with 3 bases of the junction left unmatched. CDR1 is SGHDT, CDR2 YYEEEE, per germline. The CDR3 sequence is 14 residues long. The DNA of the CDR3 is TGTGCCAGCAGCCTTGGACTAGCCACAGATACGCAGTATTTT. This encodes CASSLGLATDTQYF. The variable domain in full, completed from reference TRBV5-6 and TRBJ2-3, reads DAGVTQSPTHLIKTRGQQVTLRCSPKSGHDTVSWYQQALGQGPQFIFQYYEEEERQRGNFPDRFSGHQFPNYSSELNVNALLLGDSALYLCASSLGLATDTQYFGPGTRLTVL.

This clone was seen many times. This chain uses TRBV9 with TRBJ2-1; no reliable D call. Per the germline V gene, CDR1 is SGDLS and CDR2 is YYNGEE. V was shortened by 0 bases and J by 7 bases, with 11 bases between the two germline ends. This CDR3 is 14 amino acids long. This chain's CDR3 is CASSVGVGWNEQFF. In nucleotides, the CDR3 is TGTGCCAGCAGCGTAGGGGTCGGGTGGAATGAGCAGTTCTTC.

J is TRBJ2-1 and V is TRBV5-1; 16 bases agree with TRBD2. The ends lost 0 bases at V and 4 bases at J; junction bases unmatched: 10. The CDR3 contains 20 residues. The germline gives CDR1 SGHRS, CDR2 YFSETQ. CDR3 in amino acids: CASSLAGTSGRAPLYNEQFF. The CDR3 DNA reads TGCGCCAGCAGCTTGGCCGGGACTAGCGGGAGGGCCCCGTTGTACAATGAGCAGTTCTTC.

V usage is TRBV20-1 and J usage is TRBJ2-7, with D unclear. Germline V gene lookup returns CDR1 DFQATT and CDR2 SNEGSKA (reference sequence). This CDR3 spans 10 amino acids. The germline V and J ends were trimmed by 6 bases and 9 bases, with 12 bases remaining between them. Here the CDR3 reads CSALRPGQYF. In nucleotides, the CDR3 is TGCAGTGCCCTCCGCCCGGGGCAGTACTTC.

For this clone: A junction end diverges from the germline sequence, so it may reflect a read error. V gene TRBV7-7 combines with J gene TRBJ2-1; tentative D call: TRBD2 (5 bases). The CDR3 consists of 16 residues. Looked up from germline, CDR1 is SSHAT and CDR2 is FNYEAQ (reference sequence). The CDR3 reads CASSPLAGMTNNEQFF. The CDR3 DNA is TGTGCTAGCAGCCCCCTGGCCGGGATGACAAACAATGAGCAGTTCTTC.

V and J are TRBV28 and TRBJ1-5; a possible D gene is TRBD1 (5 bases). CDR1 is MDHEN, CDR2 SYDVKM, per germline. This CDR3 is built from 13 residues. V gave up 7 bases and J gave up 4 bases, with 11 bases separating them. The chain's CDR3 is CASTEGLNQPQHF. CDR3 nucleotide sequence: TGTGCCAGCACGGAGGGACTTAATCAGCCCCAGCATTTT.

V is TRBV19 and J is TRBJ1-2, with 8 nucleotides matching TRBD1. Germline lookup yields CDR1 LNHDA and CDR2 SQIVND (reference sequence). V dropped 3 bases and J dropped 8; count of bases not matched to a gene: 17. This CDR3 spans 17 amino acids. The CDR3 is CASSMVFRAGRGPGYTF. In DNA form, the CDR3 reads TGTGCCAGTAGTATGGTTTTTCGGGCGGGCAGGGGGCCCGGCTACACCTTC.

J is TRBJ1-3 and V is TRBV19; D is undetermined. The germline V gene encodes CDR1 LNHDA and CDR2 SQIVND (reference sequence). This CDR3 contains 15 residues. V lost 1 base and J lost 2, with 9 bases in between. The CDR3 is CASSIGTVAGNTIYF. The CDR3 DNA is TGTGCCAGTAGTATAGGAACAGTAGCTGGAAACACCATATATTTT.

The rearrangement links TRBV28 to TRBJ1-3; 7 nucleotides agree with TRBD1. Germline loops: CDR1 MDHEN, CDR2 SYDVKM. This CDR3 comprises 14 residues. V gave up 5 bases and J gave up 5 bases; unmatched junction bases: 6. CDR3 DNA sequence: TGTGCCAGCAGTCTGACAGGGCAGAGAAACACCATATATTTT. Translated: CASSLTGQRNTIYF.

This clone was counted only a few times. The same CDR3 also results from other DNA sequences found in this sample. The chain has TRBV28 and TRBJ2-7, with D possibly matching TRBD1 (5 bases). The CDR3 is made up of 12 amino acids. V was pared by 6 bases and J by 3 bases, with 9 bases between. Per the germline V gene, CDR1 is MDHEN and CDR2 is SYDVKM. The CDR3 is CASRDTFYEQYF. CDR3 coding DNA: TGTGCCAGCAGGGACACCTTCTACGAGCAGTACTTC.

CDR3 amino acids: CASSLVGGFYEQYF. The CDR3 DNA reads TGTGCCAGCAGTTTGGTTGGAGGGTTCTACGAGCAGTACTTC. This chain joins TRBV28 and TRBJ2-7; possibly TRBD2 for D (6 bases). CDR3 size: 14 residues. V lost 3 bases and J lost 3, with 12 bases in between. The germline V gene encodes CDR1 MDHEN and CDR2 SYDVKM.

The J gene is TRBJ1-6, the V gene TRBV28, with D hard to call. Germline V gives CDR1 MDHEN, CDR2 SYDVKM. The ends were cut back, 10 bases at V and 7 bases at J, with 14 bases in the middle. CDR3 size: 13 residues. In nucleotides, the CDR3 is TGTGCCACCCGGACCGAACCCAATTCACCCCTCCACTTT. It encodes CATRTEPNSPLHF. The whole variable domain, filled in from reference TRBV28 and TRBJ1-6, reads DVKVTQSSRYLVKRTGEKVFLECVQDMDHENMFWYRQDPGLGLRLIYFSYDVKMKEKGDIPEGYSVSREKKERFSLILESASTNQTSMYLCATRTEPNSPLHFGNGTRLTVT.

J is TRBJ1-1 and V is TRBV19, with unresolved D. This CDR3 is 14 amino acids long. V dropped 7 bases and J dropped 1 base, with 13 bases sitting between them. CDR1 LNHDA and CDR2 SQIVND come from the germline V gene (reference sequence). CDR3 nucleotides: TGTGCCAGTAAACCACATCAACAGAACACTGAAGCTTTCTTT. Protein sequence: CASKPHQQNTEAFF. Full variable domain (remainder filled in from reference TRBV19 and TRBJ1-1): DGGITQSPKYLFRKEGQNVTLSCEQNLNHDAMYWYRQDPGQGLRLIYYSQIVNDFQKGDIAEGYSVSREKKESFPLTVTSAQKNPTAFYLCASKPHQQNTEAFFGQGTRLTVV.